These 15 T cell receptor beta chains originate from one sample sequenced in a study of monozygotic twins with inflammatory bowel disease. For each CDR3 protein, TCRdb gives one entry from its re-call of the 5' RACE reads, without DNA. The sample includes a few hundred thousand distinct CDR3 sequences. Sequenced input: blood. The receptors shown here come from a human donor with ulcerative colitis or Crohn's disease, or a healthy co-twin of an affected twin (not recorded which).

The chain links TRBV7-9 to TRBJ2-1; the TCRdb D gene call, TRBD1, has no DNA to confirm it. The CDR3 sequence is 15 residues long. The germline CDR1 and CDR2 sequences are SEHNR and FQNEAQ (reference sequence). The CDR3 region is CASSLRDRGRDEQFF.

V is TRBV5-4 and J is TRBJ2-2; TCRdb picks TRBD2, but there is no DNA to check that call. This CDR3 comprises 14 residues. CDR1 is SGHNT, CDR2 YYREEE, per germline (reference sequence). CDR3 region: CASSLVSTSGELFF.

V usage is TRBV5-5 and J usage is TRBJ2-7. From germline, CDR1 is SGHKS and CDR2 YYEKEE (reference sequence). The CDR3 spans 14 residues. The CDR3 protein is CASSLLGSSYEQYF.

This sequence joins TRBV5-1 and TRBJ2-7. CDR3 length equals 13 residues. In germline, CDR1 is SGHRS, CDR2 YFSETQ. This CDR3 reads CASSLGGPLEQYF.

The CDR3 sequence is CAISESLAGGRNIQYF. The rearrangement uses TRBV10-3 and TRBJ2-4; TCRdb's D call of TRBD2 is untestable without DNA. The CDR3 extends over 16 amino acids. From germline, CDR1 is ENHRY and CDR2 SYGVKD.

The rearrangement links TRBV20-1 to TRBJ2-7; the TCRdb D gene call, TRBD2, has no DNA to confirm it. Germline assignment: CDR1 DFQATT and CDR2 SNEGSKA (reference sequence). This CDR3 contains 13 residues. CDR3 amino acids: CSARTSGSSEQYF.

V is TRBV4-1 and J is TRBJ2-5; the TCRdb D gene call, TRBD1, has no DNA to confirm it. Germline lookup yields CDR1 MGHRA and CDR2 YSYEKL. This CDR3 has 15 amino acids. CDR3: CASSQEEGEGETQYF.

This chain connects TRBV5-1 to TRBJ1-1; no DNA is available, so the TRBD1 call from TCRdb remains unchecked. Germline-derived CDR1 and CDR2 are SGHRS and YFSETQ. The CDR3 extends over 15 amino acids. The CDR3 reads CASSQTRGGSTEAFF.

The chain couples TRBV20-1 to TRBJ2-3; absent DNA, TCRdb's TRBD2 call cannot be checked. The CDR3 length is 17 residues. CDR1 and CDR2 (germline): DFQATT, SNEGSKA (reference sequence). CDR3: CSARGLAGGLQADTQYF.

This chain joins TRBV3-1 and TRBJ2-3. This CDR3 region has 15 residues. CDR1 and CDR2 from the germline V gene are LGHDT and YNNKEL (reference sequence). CDR3 residues: CASSPQDAVEDTQYF.

CDR3 loop: CSASSGGEWTNEKLFF. The chain uses TRBV20-1 and TRBJ1-4; the TCRdb D gene call, TRBD1, has no DNA to confirm it. This CDR3 contains 16 residues. Germline loops: CDR1 DFQATT, CDR2 SNEGSKA (reference sequence).

The V call is TRBV7-9, the J call TRBJ2-3. Germline V gives CDR1 SEHNR, CDR2 FQNEAQ (reference sequence). This CDR3 is built from 15 residues. The CDR3 here is CASSLRSPSTDTQYF.

The chain recombines TRBV2 with TRBJ1-3; TCRdb's D call of TRBD1 is untestable without DNA. The CDR3 consists of 14 residues. The germline V gene has CDR1 SNHLY and CDR2 FYNNEI. This CDR3 is CASTVGGSGNTIYF.

The J gene is TRBJ2-1, the V gene TRBV19; TCRdb lists TRBD1, though no DNA is available to test this call. The CDR3 totals 16 residues. Looked up from germline, CDR1 is LNHDA and CDR2 is SQIVND (reference sequence). The CDR3 sequence is CASSTHRTGEWNEQFF. Looking up the rest from reference TRBV19 and TRBJ2-1 gives the full variable domain: DGGITQSPKYLFRKEGQNVTLSCEQNLNHDAMYWYRQDPGQGLRLIYYSQIVNDFQKGDIAEGYSVSREKKESFPLTVTSAQKNPTAFYLCASSTHRTGEWNEQFFGPGTRLTVL.

This chain connects TRBV11-1 to TRBJ2-3; lacking DNA, the TRBD2 call made by TCRdb goes unchecked. Germline V CDR1 and CDR2: SGHAT, FQDESV (reference sequence). There are 20 residues in the CDR3. The CDR3 loop is CASSAPGLAGALTSTDTQYF.